The present TCR beta chain was sequenced within a study of identical twins. Regarding the study as a whole: With abundant cord blood beta clonotypes, insertions were fewer; memory repertoires showed no such pattern.

Only healthy Caucasians were included as donors. TCRdb used MiXCR to reprocess the 5' RACE reads, holding one entry per CDR3 protein. The data contain 240,000 or so distinct CDR3 sequences, roughly a tenth of them seen just once; the ten biggest clones take up 10%. About this clonotype: The antigen is not known.

The CDR3 has 16 residues. V lost 7 bases, J lost 11 bases, and 17 bases stayed unmatched. From germline, CDR1 is MNHEY and CDR2 SVGEGT. The rearrangement links TRBV6-2 or TRBV6-3 to TRBJ2-1; 10 bases match TRBD1. The TCR sequence derives from a man in his fifties in good health. Material: memory T cells sorted from blood. The CDR3 spells CASTPRDRGSPDKQFF. DNA for the CDR3: TGTGCCAGCACCCCCCGGGACAGGGGTTCTCCGGATAAGCAGTTCTTC.